The clone carrying this TCR beta chain showed up just a few times. The CDR3 is 13 amino acids. Between the trimmed V and J ends, which lost 4 bases and 6 bases, there was a span of 8 bases. CDR1 is SGHRS, CDR2 YFSETQ, per germline. Generated by immunoSEQ multiplex PCR, the TCRdb table keeps only in-frame clones and is missing some. The sample holds 130,000 or so clones, roughly 86% seen once. These data come from a study of control samples from healthy donors and cancer patients. The chain recombines TRBV5-1 with TRBJ1-6; D is uncertain. The receptor comes from a man in his 60s in good health. Sequenced: blood. The CDR3 sequence: CASSPGINSPLHF. CDR3 DNA sequence: TGCGCCAGCAGCCCCGGAATTAATTCACCCCTCCACTTT.